The 16 T cell receptor beta chains listed next were all sequenced from one sample in a study of shared clonotypes between healthy human individuals (TCRdb year 2020). The library was made by the immunoSEQ multiplex PCR assay. TCRdb took this table from immuneACCESS and kept in-frame rearrangements with V and J called. Such tables lack part of the clones; where checked against another copy, unresolved V genes explain under half of the gap, and the rest is unexplained. Recorded for this sample are roughly 2,500,000 clones; approximately 93% of them occurred a single time. Jointly, the top ten make up 0.36% of the sample. The sample was naive CD4+ T cells from PBMCs. The sample's cell subset or site, from its label and the paper: CD45RA+ positively selected. The receptors originated from a man aged 18-30 years in good health. Some clones in this sample may be carry-over from other donors' samples.

V and J are TRBV13 and TRBJ2-7; D unresolved. The ends were cut back, 3 bases at V and 0 bases at J, with 9 bases in the middle. This CDR3 has 14 amino acids. Germline CDR1 and CDR2: PRHDT and FYEKMQ (reference sequence). This CDR3 is CASSFTRSSYEQYF. CDR3 DNA sequence: TGTGCCAGCAGCTTCACGCGGAGCTCCTACGAGCAGTACTTC. The entire variable domain, with the rest obtained from reference TRBV13 and TRBJ2-7, is as follows: AAGVIQSPRHLIKEKRETATLKCYPIPRHDTVYWYQQGPGQDPQFLISFYEKMQSDKGSIPDRFSAQQFSDYHSELNMSSLELGDSALYFCASSFTRSSYEQYFGPGTRLTVT.

The sample holds one count of this clone. This sequence joins TRBV5-1 and TRBJ2-2; D is ambiguous. This CDR3 spans 15 amino acids. Germline loops: CDR1 SGHRS, CDR2 YFSETQ. Trimming cost V 0 bases and J 0 bases, with 6 bases left between them. CDR3 sequence: CASSLDPPNTGELFF. CDR3 sequence (DNA): TGCGCCAGCAGCTTGGATCCGCCGAACACCGGGGAGCTGTTTTTT.

V gene TRBV2 combines with J gene TRBJ2-1; TRBD1 matches at 9 bases. The V segment lost 6 bases and the J segment 6 bases; nucleotides outside the gene matches: 6. This CDR3 contains 14 residues. Germline CDR1 and CDR2: SNHLY and FYNNEI. CDR3 coding DNA: TGTGCCAGCAGCGTGACAGGGGGGAGCAATGAGCAGTTCTTC. Amino acid sequence: CASSVTGGSNEQFF.

The chain uses TRBV19 and TRBJ2-1; 12 nucleotides line up with TRBD2. J gave up 0 bases and V 6 bases, and 6 bases lay outside the gene matches. This CDR3 has 17 residues. Germline V gene data show CDR1 as LNHDA and CDR2 as SQIVND (reference sequence). The CDR3 bases are TGTGCCAGTAGACTAGCGGGAGGCCTTAGCTCCTACAATGAGCAGTTCTTC. This encodes CASRLAGGLSSYNEQFF.

This chain joins TRBV5-1 and TRBJ2-3, with a possible D match to TRBD2 (5 bases). The germline V gene has CDR1 SGHRS and CDR2 YFSETQ. The CDR3 runs to 14 residues. V lost 7 bases to trimming and J lost 2 bases, with 14 bases between them. CDR3 in amino acids: CASAQGSTTDTQYF. The CDR3 DNA reads as TGCGCCAGCGCCCAAGGGAGCACCACAGATACGCAGTATTTT.

The chain recombines TRBV12-5 with TRBJ1-1; D is perhaps TRBD1 (6 bases). Germline CDR1 and CDR2: LGHNT and FRNRAP. CDR3 length: 15 residues. V lost 1 base and J lost 5, with 14 bases in between. CDR3 sequence (DNA): TGTGCTAGTGGTTTGGGGGTACAGGGAGGGACTGAAGCTTTCTTT. It encodes CASGLGVQGGTEAFF. Combining the CDR3 with reference TRBV12-5 and TRBJ1-1 gives the whole variable domain DARVTQTPRHKVTEMGQEVTMRCQPILGHNTVFWYRQTMMQGLELLAYFRNRAPLDDSGMPKDRFSAEMPDATLATLKIQPSEPRDSAVYFCASGLGVQGGTEAFFGQGTRLTVV.

The chain recombines TRBV29-1 with TRBJ1-1; unclear D gene. Per germline, CDR1 SQVTM and CDR2 ANQGSEA. CDR3 size: 12 residues. V was cut by 6 bases and J by 5 bases, with 13 bases left in between. The CDR3 is CSVRSPVTEAFF. Written as DNA, the CDR3 is TGCAGCGTAAGGTCCCCGGTTACTGAAGCTTTCTTT.

The V gene is TRBV28, the J gene TRBJ1-2; TRBD1 matches 8 bases. This CDR3 comprises 15 residues. V lost 4 bases, J lost 4 bases, and 8 bases stayed unmatched. The germline gives CDR1 MDHEN, CDR2 SYDVKM. The CDR3 reads CASSSLGQGIYGYTF. DNA for the CDR3: TGTGCCAGCAGTTCCCTAGGACAGGGAATCTATGGCTACACCTTC.

The chain carries TRBV5-6 and TRBJ2-3; TRBD1 is a possible D gene (6 bases). The CDR3 extends over 16 amino acids. Germline values: CDR1 SGHDT, CDR2 YYEEEE. Trimming stripped 4 bases from V and 1 base from J, with 16 bases between. CDR3 in DNA: TGTGCCAGCAGCCTCTCCAGGGGCCCACGCACAGATACGCAGTATTTT. Its translation is CASSLSRGPRTDTQYF.

The chain employs TRBV18 and TRBJ2-3; possible D gene TRBD1, 5 bases. Germline CDR1 and CDR2: KGHSH and LQKENI. Trimming took off 2 bases at V and 4 bases at J, with 10 bases between the two ends. This CDR3 has 14 amino acids. The CDR3 DNA follows: TGTGCCAGCTCACCAAAGGGGTACCCAGATACGCAGTATTTT. This gives the protein CASSPKGYPDTQYF.

V is TRBV6-1 and J is TRBJ1-5; the match to TRBD1 covers 7 bases. The CDR3 loop spans 16 amino acids. The ends lost 3 bases at V and 4 bases at J; junction bases unmatched: 9. In germline, CDR1 is MNHNS, CDR2 SASEGT. The CDR3 coding sequence is TGTGCCAGCAGTGAGCAGACAGGGTGGGTTAATCAGCCCCAGCATTTT. This translates into CASSEQTGWVNQPQHF.

This chain joins TRBV5-1 and TRBJ2-4; TRBD2 might be the D (5 bases). The CDR3 covers 14 residues. Germline CDR1 SGHRS, CDR2 YFSETQ. V dropped 2 bases and J dropped 9 bases, with 15 bases sitting between them. The CDR3 protein is CASSFGLASGIQYF. The DNA of the CDR3 is TGCGCCAGCAGCTTCGGCCTAGCTTCTGGCATTCAGTACTTC.

This rearrangement joins TRBV5-1 to TRBJ2-5; 10 bases match TRBD1. V gave up 4 bases and J gave up 4 bases; unmatched junction bases: 22. This CDR3 comprises 20 residues. The germline CDR1 and CDR2 sequences are SGHRS and YFSETQ. The CDR3 is CASSQLITGGGTGVGETQYF. CDR3 DNA sequence: TGCGCCAGCAGCCAACTCATTACCGGTGGAGGGACAGGGGTTGGAGAGACCCAGTACTTC. Combining the CDR3 with reference TRBV5-1 and TRBJ2-5 gives the whole variable domain KAGVTQTPRYLIKTRGQQVTLSCSPISGHRSVSWYQQTPGQGLQFLFEYFSETQRNKGNFPGRFSGRQFSNSRSEMNVSTLELGDSALYLCASSQLITGGGTGVGETQYFGPGTRLLVL.

The chain combines TRBV19 with TRBJ1-2, with TRBD1 matching over 7 bases. CDR3 length: 14 residues. Germline V gene sequence: CDR1 LNHDA, CDR2 SQIVND (reference sequence). The V and J ends lost 4 bases and 5 bases, in that order; junction bases with no gene match: 7. CDR3 region: CASSTPATGYGYTF. Written as DNA, the CDR3 is TGTGCCAGTAGTACCCCCGCGACAGGGTATGGCTACACCTTC.

Worth noting for this clone: At the DNA level, this CDR3 is encoded by other sequences in the same sample as well. The chain recombines TRBV18 with TRBJ2-7, with a tentative D call TRBD1 (5 bases). The CDR3 length is 14 residues. Germline V CDR1 and CDR2: KGHSH, LQKENI. Trimming removed 3 bases from V and 0 bases from J, with 9 bases in between. As DNA, the CDR3 is TGTGCCAGCTCACCGCCAGGGCTCTCCTACGAGCAGTACTTC. Its translation: CASSPPGLSYEQYF.

The chain carries TRBV27 and TRBJ2-7, with D hard to call. The CDR3 length is 14 residues. Germline CDR1 reads MNHEY; CDR2 reads SMNVEV (reference sequence). Between the trimmed V and J ends, which lost 8 bases and 2 bases, there was a span of 16 bases. In nucleotides, the CDR3 is TGTGCCAGCGCCGACACTAACGTGCCCTACGAGCAGTACTTC. Protein product: CASADTNVPYEQYF.